This T cell receptor beta chain derives from a study of shared clonotypes between healthy human individuals. Replicate sorted-subset PCRs were loaded with around 200 ng DNA, roughly 33,000 T cell genomes. Assay: immunoSEQ multiplex PCR; the TCRdb copy retains only in-frame clones and omits some. The sample has hundreds of thousands of clones, about 95% seen once; the top ten hold over 0.09%. This clone is a singleton in its sample. Its antigen is unidentified. Broader study findings: Several donors shared 5% to 5.5% of their naive CD4 clonotypes. A small donor pool kept down the genetic and exposure-history diversity that was represented.

Naive CD8 populations comprised CD45RO-negative cells positively selected for CCR7, excluding terminally differentiated effector memory CD45RA+ cells. Those who donated were healthy HIV-negative adults, with no recent acute infections or vaccinations reported. Deletions cut 5 bases from V and 4 bases from J, with 11 bases between. This CDR3 region has 14 residues. From germline, CDR1 is SGHAT and CDR2 FQNNGV. V is TRBV11-2 and J is TRBJ2-2; possible D gene TRBD2, 6 bases. Sequenced: naive CD8+ T cells sorted from blood. The receptor's source is a woman aged 30 to 39 in good health. The CDR3 DNA is TGTGCCAGCAGCCACGCGCGGGGCACCGGGGAGCTGTTTTTT. The encoded protein is CASSHARGTGELFF.